What follows are 10 T cell receptor beta chains derived from one specimen sequenced in a study of memory CD4+ T cells and cytomegalovirus serostatus. TCRdb's table, derived via immunoSEQ multiplex PCR, lists solely in-frame clones and lacks some. The sample records tens of thousands of clones, about 85% being singletons. Single viable CD3+CD4+CD8-CD45RO+ cells were sorted as the memory CD4+ T cells. The sample consisted of memory CD4+ T cells from blood. The receptors originated from an adult in good health and CMV-seronegative.

The chain recombines TRBV5-6 with TRBJ1-3; D gene uncertain. The germline V and J ends were trimmed by 1 base and 3 bases, with 5 bases remaining between them. The length of the CDR3 is 13 residues. Germline assignment: CDR1 SGHDT and CDR2 YYEEEE. In DNA, the CDR3 is TGTGCCAGCAGCTTGTACTATGGAAACACCATATATTTT. Residues: CASSLYYGNTIYF.

The chain employs TRBV6-6 and TRBJ1-1, with D uncertain. V lost 7 bases and J lost 2, with 20 bases in between. The CDR3 extends over 16 amino acids. Germline V CDR1 and CDR2: MNHNY, SVGAGI (reference sequence). Here the CDR3 DNA reads TGTGCCAGCATTAAGACGAACCCCCGGGGTAACACTGAAGCTTTCTTT. Protein product: CASIKTNPRGNTEAFF.

The rearrangement uses TRBV6-1 and TRBJ2-7; no clear D gene. The CDR3 has 11 residues. Between the trimmed V and J ends, which lost 8 bases and 9 bases, there was a span of 14 bases. Germline CDR1 and CDR2: MNHNS and SASEGT. CDR3 sequence (DNA): TGTGCCAGCCAGTCTGCTACGGGGCAGTACTTC. It yields the protein CASQSATGQYF.

This clone occurred once. This CDR3 is CASSATGTEAFF. The CDR3 region has the DNA TGTGCCAGCAGCGCCACAGGGACTGAAGCTTTCTTT. This chain joins TRBV7-9 and TRBJ1-1, with a weak D call TRBD1 (6 bases). Germline V gene lookup returns CDR1 SEHNR and CDR2 FQNEAQ (reference sequence). This CDR3 has 12 amino acids. V lost 5 bases and J 5 bases, leaving 9 bases between the germline ends.

The genes are TRBV21-1 and TRBJ1-5. TRBV21-1 is reported as a pseudogene. CDR3 length: 16 residues. CDR3 region: CASSSRGSSGNQPQHF. For the CDR3, the DNA is TGTGCCAGCAGCTCCAGAGGTAGTAGTGGCAATCAGCCCCAGCATTTT.

The chain recombines TRBV21-1 with TRBJ1-2; the table gives TRBD1 as D, unverified against the DNA. TRBV21-1 is shown as a pseudogene. This CDR3 has 12 residues. CDR3 amino acids: CASSKEGQRYTF. CDR3 DNA: TGTGCCAGCAGCAAAGAGGGACAGCGCTACACCTTC.

This clone has only one observation. V gene TRBV4-1 combines with J gene TRBJ1-1; D is uncertain. There are 14 residues in the CDR3. Trimming removed 4 bases at V and 1 base at J, with 10 bases between. Germline V lookup: CDR1 MGHRA, CDR2 YSYEKL. In DNA form, the CDR3 reads TGCGCCAGCAGCCTTTGGGGTGCGAACACTGAAGCTTTCTTT. Translating it yields CASSLWGANTEAFF.

This sequence joins TRBV30 and TRBJ1-3; weak D call: TRBD1 (5 bases). Germline V gene sequence: CDR1 GTSNPN, CDR2 SVGIG (reference sequence). The V gene lost 4 bases and the J gene lost 3 bases, with 13 bases spanning the gap. The CDR3 is 14 amino acids. CDR3 in DNA: TGTGCCTGGACCTTACCGGGGGTTGGAAACACCATATATTTT. Its protein is CAWTLPGVGNTIYF. Full variable domain (remainder filled in from reference TRBV30 and TRBJ1-3): SQTIHQWPATLVQPVGSPLSLECTVEGTSNPNLYWYRQAAGRGLQLLFYSVGIGQISSEVPQNLSASRPQDRQFILSSKKLLLSDSGFYLCAWTLPGVGNTIYFGEGSWLTVV.

This clone has just a few counts. The CDR3 coding sequence is TGTGCCAGCAGTTCCCTCCGGGCGGGGGACTATGGCTACACCTTC. Translated, it gives CASSSLRAGDYGYTF. The rearrangement joins TRBV27 to TRBJ1-2; D perhaps matches TRBD1 (5 bases). This CDR3 region has 15 residues. Per germline, CDR1 MNHEY and CDR2 SMNVEV (reference sequence). V dropped 4 bases and J dropped 3 bases, with 15 bases sitting between them.

V is TRBV2 and J is TRBJ1-2; D call uncertain. The CDR3 has 16 residues. Trimming left V 2 bases short and J 7 bases short, with 20 bases between. Germline V CDR1 and CDR2: SNHLY, FYNNEI. Here the CDR3 reads CASSENWDVAISGYTF. The CDR3 DNA reads as TGTGCCAGCAGTGAAAATTGGGATGTGGCAATAAGTGGCTACACCTTC.